This TCR beta chain was sequenced during a study of T cells in Graves' hyperthyroidism and ophthalmopathy. This CDR3 is 13 amino acids long. CDR1 is SGHTS, CDR2 YDEGEE, per germline. With 9 bases removed from V and 6 bases from J, the gap between germline ends came to 18 bases. Researchers took RNA transcripts and amplified the TCR beta CDR3 regions from them. The HTBI primer set served for first-round RT-PCR of the TCR CDR3. TCRdb recomputed calls from the multiplex PCR reads with MiXCR, one row per CDR3 protein. The table shows under 550,000 distinct CDR3 sequences, with 20% occurring only once. Out of roughly 10 ml of fresh peripheral blood came the PBMCs.

Sequencing was carried out using blood. V usage is TRBV5-8 and J usage is TRBJ1-2; D gene ambiguous. The TCR was taken from a middle-aged man with Graves' ophthalmopathy. CDR3 bases: TGTGCCACCCAGGCCTCCTGGAAAAATGGCTACACCTTC. This translates into CATQASWKNGYTF.